Listed below are T cell receptor beta chains from one sample, sequenced in a study of T cell repertoires in cytomegalovirus infection. No antigen has been assigned to these receptors. TCRdb re-called the reads with MiXCR, one entry per CDR3 protein. Altogether 900,000 to 950,000 distinct CDR3 sequences are present, around 30% being singletons, with the ten largest covering about 14%. The starting material was cultured CD8+ T cells from PBMCs, obtained from culture after CMV antigen stimulation. These receptors were collected from a human donor in good health (CMV status not recorded). Some clones in this sample may be carry-over from other donors' samples. Each CDR3 is given with its conserved first and last residue. Fields, in order: V gene, clone size, J gene, D gene, CDR3 DNA, CDR3 protein. The D gene is left open where the match is weak. Rows may omit the clone size; those that give it use once, few, many or a size class.

v_gene: TRBV7-6
abundance: many
j_gene: TRBJ2-7
d_gene: -
CDR3nt: TGTGCCAGCAGCTTAAATTCTTACGAGCAGTACTTC
CDR3aa: CASSLNSYEQYF

v_gene: TRBV15
abundance: -
j_gene: TRBJ1-5
d_gene: -
CDR3nt: TGTGCCACCAGCAGAGATGGATCCACTTATAGCAATCAGCCCCAGCATTTT
CDR3aa: CATSRDGSTYSNQPQHF

v_gene: TRBV12-3/TRBV12-4
abundance: -
j_gene: TRBJ2-2
d_gene: -
CDR3nt: TGTGCCAGCAGTTTACAGGGGGGCCGGAACACCGGGGAGCTGTTTTTT
CDR3aa: CASSLQGGRNTGELFF

v_gene: TRBV6-5
abundance: few
j_gene: TRBJ2-1
d_gene: -
CDR3nt: TGTGCCAGCAGCTACACGACTAGTCCCAATGAGCAGTTCTTC
CDR3aa: CASSYTTSPNEQFF

v_gene: TRBV12-3/TRBV12-4
abundance: few
j_gene: TRBJ2-4
d_gene: -
CDR3nt: TGTGCCAGCAGTTTAAACTTAGCCAAAAACATTCAGTACTTC
CDR3aa: CASSLNLAKNIQYF

v_gene: TRBV27
abundance: -
j_gene: TRBJ1-2
d_gene: -
CDR3nt: TGTGCCAGCAGTTTATCGGTCCAGGGGAGGGGCTACACCTTC
CDR3aa: CASSLSVQGRGYTF

v_gene: TRBV24-1
abundance: few
j_gene: TRBJ2-2
d_gene: -
CDR3nt: TGTGCCACCAGTGCCCCACCCGGGACGGTATCGAACACCGGGGAGCTGTTTTTT
CDR3aa: CATSAPPGTVSNTGELFF

v_gene: TRBV24-1
abundance: -
j_gene: TRBJ2-1
d_gene: -
CDR3nt: TGTGCCACCAGCCCCCACGATCTGTCCCACAATGAGCAGTTCTTC
CDR3aa: CATSPHDLSHNEQFF

v_gene: TRBV7-6
abundance: many
j_gene: TRBJ2-3
d_gene: -
CDR3nt: TGTGCCAGCAGTTCCACCAATACGCAGTATTTT
CDR3aa: CASSSTNTQYF

v_gene: TRBV7-2
abundance: -
j_gene: TRBJ2-7
d_gene: TRBD1
CDR3nt: TGTGCCAGCAGCTTTGGACAGGGGTTTATTCAATACGAGCAGTACTTC
CDR3aa: CASSFGQGFIQYEQYF

v_gene: TRBV19
abundance: few
j_gene: TRBJ1-6
d_gene: -
CDR3nt: TGTGCCAGTAGGATTGGTGGCAGTCTCTCACCCCTCCACTTT
CDR3aa: CASRIGGSLSPLHF

v_gene: TRBV12-3/TRBV12-4
abundance: -
j_gene: TRBJ1-3
d_gene: -
CDR3nt: TGTGCCAGCACTGCCTGGGCTTTTGGAAACACCATATATTTT
CDR3aa: CASTAWAFGNTIYF

v_gene: TRBV12-3/TRBV12-4
abundance: -
j_gene: TRBJ2-1
d_gene: TRBD2
CDR3nt: TGTGCCAGCAGTTTTTGGCTAGCGGACAATGAGCAGTTCTTC
CDR3aa: CASSFWLADNEQFF

v_gene: TRBV19
abundance: few
j_gene: TRBJ1-1
d_gene: TRBD1
CDR3nt: TGTGCCAGTAGCGAACAGGGGCGGCAGAACACTGAAGCTTTCTTT
CDR3aa: CASSEQGRQNTEAFF

v_gene: TRBV2
abundance: -
j_gene: TRBJ1-1
d_gene: -
CDR3nt: TGTGCCAGCAGTGATAGAGGGGGTCGGACTGAAGCTTTCTTT
CDR3aa: CASSDRGGRTEAFF

v_gene: TRBV2
abundance: -
j_gene: TRBJ1-5
d_gene: -
CDR3nt: TGTGCCAGCAGTGTAGCGGTTGTAGGCAATCAGCCCCAGCATTTT
CDR3aa: CASSVAVVGNQPQHF

v_gene: TRBV7-9
abundance: few
j_gene: TRBJ1-1
d_gene: -
CDR3nt: TGTGCCAGCAACCTCGGGCTCAGGGTGGGGAACACTGAAGCTTTCTTT
CDR3aa: CASNLGLRVGNTEAFF

v_gene: TRBV29-1
abundance: -
j_gene: TRBJ1-2
d_gene: -
CDR3nt: TGCAGCGTTGAGGAATTGACTCAAGGGGCTAACTATGGCTACACCTTC
CDR3aa: CSVEELTQGANYGYTF

v_gene: TRBV12-3/TRBV12-4
abundance: -
j_gene: TRBJ1-1
d_gene: -
CDR3nt: TGTGCCAGCAGTTCCGGGACACGGGCTTTCTTT
CDR3aa: CASSSGTRAFF

v_gene: TRBV5-4
abundance: few
j_gene: TRBJ2-2
d_gene: TRBD2
CDR3nt: TGTGCCAGCAGCTCTAGCGGGTCCCCCGGGGAGCTGTTTTTT
CDR3aa: CASSSSGSPGELFF

v_gene: TRBV11-2
abundance: -
j_gene: TRBJ2-5
d_gene: TRBD2
CDR3nt: TGTGCCAGCAGCTTAAACCGGGGGGGCCACCAAGAGACCCAGTACTTC
CDR3aa: CASSLNRGGHQETQYF

v_gene: TRBV7-6
abundance: many
j_gene: TRBJ2-1
d_gene: -
CDR3nt: TGTGCCAGCAGCTTAAGGGACGGCAACAATGAGCAGTTCTTC
CDR3aa: CASSLRDGNNEQFF

v_gene: TRBV20-1
abundance: -
j_gene: TRBJ1-1
d_gene: -
CDR3nt: TGCAGTGCTAGCCCGGGGGCTTTCTTT
CDR3aa: CSASPGAFF

v_gene: TRBV4-2
abundance: few
j_gene: TRBJ1-2
d_gene: -
CDR3nt: TGTGCCAGCAGTGGGCCGAACAGGGTCGGGTTTGGCTACACCTTC
CDR3aa: CASSGPNRVGFGYTF

v_gene: TRBV27
abundance: -
j_gene: TRBJ1-4
d_gene: -
CDR3nt: TGTGCCAGCGGGCGAGGAACGGCTGAAAAACTGTTTTTT
CDR3aa: CASGRGTAEKLFF

v_gene: TRBV9
abundance: -
j_gene: TRBJ1-1
d_gene: -
CDR3nt: TGTGCCAGCAGCGTAGGAATTATGGTAGCTGAAGCTTTCTTT
CDR3aa: CASSVGIMVAEAFF

v_gene: TRBV2
abundance: many
j_gene: TRBJ2-1
d_gene: -
CDR3nt: TGTGCCAGCAGGAGGGCTGGAAACAATGAGCAGTTCTTC
CDR3aa: CASRRAGNNEQFF

v_gene: TRBV6-6
abundance: -
j_gene: TRBJ2-7
d_gene: TRBD2
CDR3nt: TGTGCCAGCAGTTACCGGCCCGGGGGGGTCGAGCAGTACTTC
CDR3aa: CASSYRPGGVEQYF

v_gene: TRBV7-6
abundance: few
j_gene: TRBJ2-3
d_gene: TRBD2
CDR3nt: TGTGCCAGCAGCCCCGGTAGCGGGGGGGTGTATTTT
CDR3aa: CASSPGSGGVYF

v_gene: TRBV2
abundance: once
j_gene: TRBJ1-2
d_gene: TRBD1
CDR3nt: TGTGCCAGCAGTGAAACAGGGGAAGTAGGTGGCTACACCTTC
CDR3aa: CASSETGEVGGYTF

v_gene: TRBV6-2/TRBV6-3
abundance: few
j_gene: TRBJ2-5
d_gene: -
CDR3nt: TGTGCCAGCAGTTACGTCTGGGAACCCCAGTACTTC
CDR3aa: CASSYVWEPQYF

v_gene: TRBV12-3/TRBV12-4
abundance: -
j_gene: TRBJ2-3
d_gene: -
CDR3nt: TGTGCCAGCAGTTTAGCGAGGACTTGGGACGCGGATACGCAGTATTTT
CDR3aa: CASSLARTWDADTQYF

v_gene: TRBV27
abundance: few
j_gene: TRBJ2-1
d_gene: TRBD2
CDR3nt: TGTGCCAGCAGTTTAGTTGGCGGGGGAACCTACAATGAGCAGTTCTTC
CDR3aa: CASSLVGGGTYNEQFF

v_gene: TRBV4-3
abundance: -
j_gene: TRBJ1-4
d_gene: -
CDR3nt: TGCGCCAGCCGCCAAGAATCAGGTTATAATGAAAAACTGTTTTTT
CDR3aa: CASRQESGYNEKLFF

v_gene: TRBV7-6
abundance: few
j_gene: TRBJ2-3
d_gene: -
CDR3nt: TGTGCCAGCAGCCCGCCCTGGGAGAGACAAGCAGATACGCAGTATTTT
CDR3aa: CASSPPWERQADTQYF

v_gene: TRBV27
abundance: -
j_gene: TRBJ1-5
d_gene: TRBD1
CDR3nt: TGTGCCAGCAGGACTGGACAGGGTTTGAATCAGCCCCAGCATTTT
CDR3aa: CASRTGQGLNQPQHF

v_gene: TRBV7-3
abundance: -
j_gene: TRBJ2-1
d_gene: TRBD1
CDR3nt: TGTGCCAGCAGCTCCTGGGACAGACCCTACAATGAGCAGTTCTTC
CDR3aa: CASSSWDRPYNEQFF

v_gene: TRBV12-3/TRBV12-4
abundance: few
j_gene: TRBJ2-5
d_gene: TRBD2
CDR3nt: TGTGCCAGCAGTCCCCGCCTAGGGAGCGGGGGTTGGGAGACCCAGTACTTC
CDR3aa: CASSPRLGSGGWETQYF

v_gene: TRBV14
abundance: -
j_gene: TRBJ1-1
d_gene: TRBD1
CDR3nt: TGTGCCAGCAGCCCGACCGGGACAGGGCCGGCTTGGGAAGCTTTCTTT
CDR3aa: CASSPTGTGPAWEAFF

v_gene: TRBV10-3
abundance: few
j_gene: TRBJ1-1
d_gene: -
CDR3nt: TGTGCCATCAGTGAGTCGCTCAGTGCGCTGAACACTGAAGCTTTCTTT
CDR3aa: CAISESLSALNTEAFF

v_gene: TRBV6-2/TRBV6-3
abundance: once
j_gene: TRBJ1-2
d_gene: -
CDR3nt: TGTGCCAGCAGTACATGGGACGCCAACTATGGCTACACCTTC
CDR3aa: CASSTWDANYGYTF

v_gene: TRBV24-1
abundance: -
j_gene: TRBJ2-1
d_gene: -
CDR3nt: TGTGCCACCAGTGATTTCGGGAATGAGCAGTTCTTC
CDR3aa: CATSDFGNEQFF

v_gene: TRBV12-3/TRBV12-4
abundance: few
j_gene: TRBJ1-2
d_gene: -
CDR3nt: TGTGCCAGCAGTTTCGTGCTATCCTCGGGCTATGGCTACACCTTC
CDR3aa: CASSFVLSSGYGYTF

v_gene: TRBV6-1
abundance: -
j_gene: TRBJ2-7
d_gene: -
CDR3nt: TGTGCCAGCAGTTACAAAGCAGGGGTCCACTACGAGCAGTACTTC
CDR3aa: CASSYKAGVHYEQYF

v_gene: TRBV6-2/TRBV6-3
abundance: -
j_gene: TRBJ2-1
d_gene: TRBD2
CDR3nt: TGTGCCAGCAGTCCATTAAGCGGGGGGGCTGGGAATGAGCAGTTCTTC
CDR3aa: CASSPLSGGAGNEQFF

v_gene: TRBV4-1
abundance: few
j_gene: TRBJ2-3
d_gene: TRBD2
CDR3nt: TGCGCCAGCAACCTCGGACTAGCGGGGCATTATGGGTTCTCAGATACGCAGTATTTT
CDR3aa: CASNLGLAGHYGFSDTQYF

v_gene: TRBV7-9
abundance: many
j_gene: TRBJ1-1
d_gene: -
CDR3nt: TGTGCCAGTGAGGGGGTGAACACTGAAGCTTTCTTT
CDR3aa: CASEGVNTEAFF

v_gene: TRBV9
abundance: many
j_gene: TRBJ2-2
d_gene: -
CDR3nt: TGTGCCAGCAGCTCCAGGGTAACCGGGGAGCTGTTTTTT
CDR3aa: CASSSRVTGELFF

v_gene: TRBV19
abundance: -
j_gene: TRBJ2-2
d_gene: TRBD1
CDR3nt: TGTGCCAGTAGCTGGGACAGGGCCGTCACCGGGGAGCTGTTTTTT
CDR3aa: CASSWDRAVTGELFF

v_gene: TRBV6-5
abundance: -
j_gene: TRBJ1-6
d_gene: -
CDR3nt: TGTGCCAGCAGTTTGTGGCAGGGGAATTCACCCCTCCACTTT
CDR3aa: CASSLWQGNSPLHF

v_gene: TRBV7-8
abundance: many
j_gene: TRBJ1-2
d_gene: TRBD1
CDR3nt: TGTGCCAGCAGCCGAACTCGGGACAGTGGTGGCTACACCTTC
CDR3aa: CASSRTRDSGGYTF